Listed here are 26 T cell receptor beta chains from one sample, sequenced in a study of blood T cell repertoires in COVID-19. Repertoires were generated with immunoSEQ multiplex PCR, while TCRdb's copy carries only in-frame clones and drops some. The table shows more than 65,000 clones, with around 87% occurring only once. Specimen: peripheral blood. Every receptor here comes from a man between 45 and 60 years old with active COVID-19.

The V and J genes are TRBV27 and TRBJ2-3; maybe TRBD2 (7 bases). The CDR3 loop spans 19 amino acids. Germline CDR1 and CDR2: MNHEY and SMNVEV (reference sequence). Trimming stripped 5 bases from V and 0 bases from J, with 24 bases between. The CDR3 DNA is TGTGCCAGCAGTCCTAAGGGAGGGCGGGGGCGCGCTAGCACAGATACGCAGTATTTT. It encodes CASSPKGGRGRASTDTQYF.

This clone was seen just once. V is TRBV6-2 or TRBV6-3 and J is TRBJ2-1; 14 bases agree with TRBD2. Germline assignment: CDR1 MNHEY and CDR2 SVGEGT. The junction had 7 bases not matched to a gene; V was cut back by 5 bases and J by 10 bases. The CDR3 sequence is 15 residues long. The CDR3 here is CASSHGTSGGREQFF. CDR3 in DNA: TGTGCCAGCAGTCATGGGACTAGCGGGGGCCGGGAGCAGTTCTTC.

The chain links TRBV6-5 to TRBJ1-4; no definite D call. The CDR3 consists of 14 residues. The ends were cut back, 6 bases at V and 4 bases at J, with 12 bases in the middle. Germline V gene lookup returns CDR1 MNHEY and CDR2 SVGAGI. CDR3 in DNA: TGTGCCAGCAGCCCCCCCGGTGGTAATGAAAAACTGTTTTTT. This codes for CASSPPGGNEKLFF.

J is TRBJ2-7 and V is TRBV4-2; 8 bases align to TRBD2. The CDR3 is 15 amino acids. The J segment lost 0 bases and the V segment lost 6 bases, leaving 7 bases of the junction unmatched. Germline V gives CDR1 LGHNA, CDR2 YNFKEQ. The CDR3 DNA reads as TGTGCCAGCAGTGACACTAGCGGCTACTCCTACGAGCAGTACTTC. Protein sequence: CASSDTSGYSYEQYF.

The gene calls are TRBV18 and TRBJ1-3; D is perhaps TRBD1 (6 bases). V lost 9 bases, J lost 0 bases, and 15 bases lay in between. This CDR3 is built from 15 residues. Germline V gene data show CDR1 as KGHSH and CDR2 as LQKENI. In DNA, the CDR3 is TGTGCCAGTACCTTAGACAGGAGCTCTGGAAACACCATATATTTT. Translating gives CASTLDRSSGNTIYF.

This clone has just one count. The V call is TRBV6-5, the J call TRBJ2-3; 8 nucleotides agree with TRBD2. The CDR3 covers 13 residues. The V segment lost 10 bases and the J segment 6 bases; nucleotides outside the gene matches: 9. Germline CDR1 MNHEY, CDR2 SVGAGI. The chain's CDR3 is CATTGTSLDTQYF. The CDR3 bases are TGTGCCACCACCGGGACTAGTCTGGATACGCAGTATTTT.

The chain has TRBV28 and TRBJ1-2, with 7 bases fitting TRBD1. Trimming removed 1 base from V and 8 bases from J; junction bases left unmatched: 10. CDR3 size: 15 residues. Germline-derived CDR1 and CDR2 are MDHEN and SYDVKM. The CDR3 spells CASSLFRDSPWGYTF. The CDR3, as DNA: TGTGCCAGCAGTTTATTCCGGGACAGCCCCTGGGGCTACACCTTC.

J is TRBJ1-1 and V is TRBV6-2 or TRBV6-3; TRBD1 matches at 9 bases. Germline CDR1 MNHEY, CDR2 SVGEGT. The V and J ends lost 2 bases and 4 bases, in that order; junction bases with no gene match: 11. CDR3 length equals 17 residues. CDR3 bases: TGTGCCAGCAGTTACCCAACATTACAGGACAGGGGCACTGAAGCTTTCTTT. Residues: CASSYPTLQDRGTEAFF.

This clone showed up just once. The DNA for the CDR3 is TGCGCCAGCACCTGGACTAGCGGGATAACTGGGGAGCTGTTTTTT. This gives the protein CASTWTSGITGELFF. The chain recombines TRBV5-1 with TRBJ2-2; 12 nucleotides agree with TRBD2. V trimming: 6 bases; J trimming: 8 bases; junction bases outside the gene matches: 8. The CDR3 loop spans 15 amino acids. Germline CDR1 is SGHRS and CDR2 is YFSETQ.

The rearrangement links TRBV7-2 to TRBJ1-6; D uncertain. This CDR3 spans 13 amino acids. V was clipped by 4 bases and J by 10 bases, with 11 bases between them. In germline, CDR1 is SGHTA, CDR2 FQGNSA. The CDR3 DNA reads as TGTGCCAGCAGCTACGAGGGTAGCTCACCCCTCCACTTT. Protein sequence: CASSYEGSSPLHF.

CDR3 sequence reads: CASSLQGIYEQYF. CDR3 sequence (DNA): TGTGCCAGCAGTCTTCAGGGGATCTACGAGCAGTACTTC. The chain recombines TRBV2 with TRBJ2-7; TRBD1 is a possible D gene (6 bases). Trimming removed 5 bases at V and 3 bases at J, with 11 bases between. The germline V gene has CDR1 SNHLY and CDR2 FYNNEI. The CDR3 has 13 amino acids.

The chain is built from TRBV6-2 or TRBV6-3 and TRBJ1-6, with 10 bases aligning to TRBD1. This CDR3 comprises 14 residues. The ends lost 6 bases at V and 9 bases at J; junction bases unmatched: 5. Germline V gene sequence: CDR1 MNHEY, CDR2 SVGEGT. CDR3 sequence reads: CASSAGTGASPLHF. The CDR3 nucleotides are TGTGCCAGCAGCGCCGGGACAGGGGCTTCACCCCTCCACTTT.

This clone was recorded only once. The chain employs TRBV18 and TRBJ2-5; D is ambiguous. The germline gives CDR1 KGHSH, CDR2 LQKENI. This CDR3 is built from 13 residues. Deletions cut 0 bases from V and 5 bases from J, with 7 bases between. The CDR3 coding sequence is TGTGCCAGCTCACCACCTATTGCGGAGACCCAGTACTTC. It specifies CASSPPIAETQYF.

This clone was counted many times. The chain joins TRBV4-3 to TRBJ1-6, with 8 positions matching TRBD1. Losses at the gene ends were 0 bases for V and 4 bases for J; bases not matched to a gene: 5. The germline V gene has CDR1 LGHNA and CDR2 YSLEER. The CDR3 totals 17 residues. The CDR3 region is CASSQEQGAFYNSPLHF. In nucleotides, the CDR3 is TGCGCCAGCAGCCAAGAGCAGGGGGCTTTTTATAATTCACCCCTCCACTTT.

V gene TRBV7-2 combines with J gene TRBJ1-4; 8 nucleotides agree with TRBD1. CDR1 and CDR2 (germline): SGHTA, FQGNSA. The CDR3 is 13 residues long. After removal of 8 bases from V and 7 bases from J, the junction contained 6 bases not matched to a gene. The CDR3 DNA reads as TGTGCCAGCTGTTCAGGGGGCGGTGAAAAACTGTTTTTT. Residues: CASCSGGGEKLFF.

This chain's CDR3 is CASRTTGTGSYEQYF. The CDR3 DNA follows: TGTGCCAGTAGAACCACCGGGACAGGGTCCTACGAGCAGTACTTC. The chain carries TRBV19 and TRBJ2-7; 9 positions agree with TRBD1. The J segment lost 1 base and the V segment lost 6 bases, leaving 7 bases of the junction unmatched. The CDR3 runs 15 residues. Germline V CDR1 and CDR2: LNHDA, SQIVND (reference sequence). The variable domain in full, completed from reference TRBV19 and TRBJ2-7, reads DGGITQSPKYLFRKEGQNVTLSCEQNLNHDAMYWYRQDPGQGLRLIYYSQIVNDFQKGDIAEGYSVSREKKESFPLTVTSAQKNPTAFYLCASRTTGTGSYEQYFGPGTRLTVT.

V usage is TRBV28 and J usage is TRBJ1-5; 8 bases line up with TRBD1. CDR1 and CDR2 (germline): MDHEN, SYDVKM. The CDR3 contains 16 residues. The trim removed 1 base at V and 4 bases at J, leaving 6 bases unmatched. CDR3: CASSLSGRGPNQPQHF. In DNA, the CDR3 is TGTGCCAGCAGTTTATCGGGCAGGGGGCCTAATCAGCCCCAGCATTTT.

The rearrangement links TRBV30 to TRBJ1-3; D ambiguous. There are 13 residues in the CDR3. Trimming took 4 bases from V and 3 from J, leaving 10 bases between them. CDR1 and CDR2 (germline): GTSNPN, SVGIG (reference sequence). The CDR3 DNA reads TGTGCCTGGACTGTTAGTCTTGGAAACACCATATATTTT. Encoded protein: CAWTVSLGNTIYF.

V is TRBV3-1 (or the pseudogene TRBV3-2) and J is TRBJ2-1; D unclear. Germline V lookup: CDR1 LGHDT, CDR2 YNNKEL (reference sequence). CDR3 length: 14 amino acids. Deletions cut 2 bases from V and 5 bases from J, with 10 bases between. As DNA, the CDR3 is TGTGCCAGCAGCCAATCCTACGGTAACAATGAGCAGTTCTTC. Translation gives CASSQSYGNNEQFF.

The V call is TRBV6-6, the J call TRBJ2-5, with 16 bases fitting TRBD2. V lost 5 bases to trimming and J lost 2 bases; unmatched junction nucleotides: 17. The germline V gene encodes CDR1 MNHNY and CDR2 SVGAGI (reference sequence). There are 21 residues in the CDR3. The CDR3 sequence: CASSRLTGTSGRVGWQETQYF. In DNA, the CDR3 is TGTGCCAGCAGTCGCCTCACCGGGACTAGCGGGAGGGTTGGATGGCAAGAGACCCAGTACTTC.

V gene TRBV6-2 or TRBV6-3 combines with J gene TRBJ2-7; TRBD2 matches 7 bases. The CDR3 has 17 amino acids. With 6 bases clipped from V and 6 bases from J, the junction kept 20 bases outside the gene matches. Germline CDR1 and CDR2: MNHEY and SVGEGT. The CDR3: CASSFTLDQRTRPEQYF. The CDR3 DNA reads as TGTGCCAGCAGCTTCACCCTCGACCAAAGGACTAGGCCCGAGCAGTACTTC.

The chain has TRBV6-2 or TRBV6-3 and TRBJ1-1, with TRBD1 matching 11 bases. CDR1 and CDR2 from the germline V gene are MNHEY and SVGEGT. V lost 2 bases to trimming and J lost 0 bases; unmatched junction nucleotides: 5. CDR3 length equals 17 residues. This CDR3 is CASSYPTDRGLNTEAFF. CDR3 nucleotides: TGTGCCAGCAGTTACCCAACGGACAGGGGGCTGAACACTGAAGCTTTCTTT.

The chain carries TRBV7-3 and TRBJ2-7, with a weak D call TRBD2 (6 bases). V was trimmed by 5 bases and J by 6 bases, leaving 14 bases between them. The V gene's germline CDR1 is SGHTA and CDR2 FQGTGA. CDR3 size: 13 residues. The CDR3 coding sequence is TGTGCCAGCAGCCGACTGACTAGTTCCGAGCAGTACTTC. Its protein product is CASSRLTSSEQYF. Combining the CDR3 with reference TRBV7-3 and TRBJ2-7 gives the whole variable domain GAGVSQTPSNKVTEKGKYVELRCDPISGHTALYWYRQSLGQGPEFLIYFQGTGAADDSGLPNDRFFAVRPEGSVSTLKIQRTERGDSAVYLCASSRLTSSEQYFGPGTRLTVT.

The chain's CDR3 is CASSLEGGAIGGELFF. The CDR3 DNA is TGCGCCAGCAGCTTGGAAGGGGGCGCGATAGGCGGGGAGCTGTTTTTT. The chain employs TRBV5-1 and TRBJ2-2, with 7 bases matching TRBD1. CDR1 and CDR2 (germline): SGHRS, YFSETQ. The CDR3 contains 16 residues. Losses at the gene ends were 0 bases for V and 7 bases for J; bases not matched to a gene: 9.

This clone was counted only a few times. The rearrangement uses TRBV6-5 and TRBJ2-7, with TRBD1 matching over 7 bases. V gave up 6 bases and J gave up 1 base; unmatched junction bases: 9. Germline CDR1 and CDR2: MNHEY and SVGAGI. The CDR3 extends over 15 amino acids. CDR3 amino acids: CASSTIRDRSYEQYF. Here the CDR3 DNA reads TGTGCCAGCAGCACCATCCGGGACAGATCCTACGAGCAGTACTTC.

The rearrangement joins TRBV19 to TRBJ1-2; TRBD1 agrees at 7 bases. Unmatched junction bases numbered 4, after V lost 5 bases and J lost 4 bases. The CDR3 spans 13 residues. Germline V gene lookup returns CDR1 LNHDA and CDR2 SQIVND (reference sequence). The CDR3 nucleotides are TGTGCCAGTAGTCCCAGACAGGGCTATGGCTACACCTTC. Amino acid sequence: CASSPRQGYGYTF.